The TCR beta chain described here comes from a study of blood T cell repertoires in COVID-19. The wider study: Acute-phase and convalescent COVID-19 samples originated in the United States, Italy and Spain. Sample material is recorded as cDNA or gDNA derived from T cells, B-cell-depleted T cells, or PBMCs.

Profiled with immunoSEQ multiplex PCR; TCRdb holds only in-frame clones, not every one. The sample contains 150,000 to 200,000 clones, around 80% of which appear only once. CDR1 MDHEN and CDR2 SYDVKM come from the germline V gene. The CDR3 covers 17 residues. Losses at the gene ends were 5 bases for V and 4 bases for J; bases not matched to a gene: 13. The chain combines TRBV28 with TRBJ1-4; 7 bases are shared with TRBD1. Sample: peripheral blood. The TCR was taken from a woman of 80 years or more with active or convalescent COVID-19. Here the CDR3 reads CASSGRQGDTNNEKLFF. The CDR3 DNA follows: TGTGCCAGCAGTGGGCGACAGGGAGACACCAATAATGAAAAACTGTTTTTT. Using reference TRBV28 and TRBJ1-4 for the parts outside the CDR3, the full variable domain is DVKVTQSSRYLVKRTGEKVFLECVQDMDHENMFWYRQDPGLGLRLIYFSYDVKMKEKGDIPEGYSVSREKKERFSLILESASTNQTSMYLCASSGRQGDTNNEKLFFGSGTQLSVL.